The 12 T cell receptor beta chains presented below share a single source sample, sequenced in a study of blood T cell repertoires in COVID-19 (dated by TCRdb to about 2020). Library construction relied on the immunoSEQ multiplex PCR assay. The clones in this table, taken by TCRdb from immuneACCESS, are in-frame only. Not every clone is retained; where verified, under half of the shortfall comes from an unresolved V gene, and the cause of the rest is unknown. The sample includes 200,000 to 250,000 clones, with about 81% observed a single time. Less than 6% of the sample comes from the top ten. Sequenced material: peripheral blood. All receptors come from a woman aged 65 to 85 with COVID-19, enrolled during active disease.

The chain recombines TRBV5-5 with TRBJ2-1, with TRBD1 identical over 7 bases. CDR1 and CDR2 from the germline V gene are SGHKS and YYEKEE (reference sequence). The ends lost 4 bases at V and 3 bases at J; junction bases unmatched: 10. The CDR3 has 16 residues. The CDR3 sequence is CASSQPRAGGYNEQFF. CDR3 bases: TGTGCCAGCAGCCAGCCCCGGGCAGGGGGCTACAATGAGCAGTTCTTC.

This clone has only one observation. V gene TRBV28 combines with J gene TRBJ2-4; D is possibly TRBD1 (6 bases). The CDR3 is 14 amino acids. Trimming cost V 0 bases and J 6 bases, with 9 bases left between them. In germline, CDR1 is MDHEN, CDR2 SYDVKM. CDR3 sequence (DNA): TGTGCCAGCAGTTTATGGGGCAGGGGAAACATTCAGTACTTC. Amino acid sequence: CASSLWGRGNIQYF.

The chain combines TRBV5-1 with TRBJ2-7, with a tentative D call TRBD2 (7 bases). V gave up 0 bases and J gave up 4 bases, with 14 bases separating them. This CDR3 region has 15 residues. Germline V gene sequence: CDR1 SGHRS, CDR2 YFSETQ. The CDR3 nucleotides read TGCGCCAGCAGCTTGGAAGGGGGGGCGTTGTACGAGCAGTACTTC. This gives the protein CASSLEGGALYEQYF.

V gene TRBV28 combines with J gene TRBJ1-1; D possibly corresponds to TRBD1 (5 bases). Germline V gene data show CDR1 as MDHEN and CDR2 as SYDVKM. The CDR3 runs 16 residues. V gave up 2 bases and J gave up 6 bases, with 19 bases separating them. CDR3: CASSLGGMGPQAEAFF. CDR3 bases: TGTGCCAGCAGTTTAGGAGGGATGGGGCCTCAAGCTGAAGCTTTCTTT.

This chain connects TRBV30 to TRBJ1-2; D ambiguous. From germline, CDR1 is GTSNPN and CDR2 SVGIG (reference sequence). The CDR3 extends over 12 amino acids. V shed 2 bases and J shed 5 bases, with 9 bases lying between them. CDR3 sequence: CAWSRTRYGYTF. The CDR3 coding sequence is TGTGCCTGGAGTCGTACCCGGTATGGCTACACCTTC.

The chain employs TRBV7-2 and TRBJ2-1; D gene unclear. The CDR3 has 13 residues. The germline CDR1 and CDR2 sequences are SGHTA and FQGNSA. The ends were cut back, 3 bases at V and 6 bases at J, with 9 bases in the middle. DNA for the CDR3: TGTGCCAGCAGCTTTGGGTCTAGCAATGAGCAGTTCTTC. This codes for CASSFGSSNEQFF.

The chain has TRBV27 and TRBJ2-7, with TRBD2 matching over 8 bases. The germline gives CDR1 MNHEY, CDR2 SMNVEV (reference sequence). This CDR3 has 15 amino acids. With 0 bases clipped from V and 2 bases from J, the junction kept 3 bases outside the gene matches. The CDR3 here is CASSLSTSAPYEQYF. The DNA of the CDR3 is TGTGCCAGCAGTTTATCGACTAGCGCTCCCTACGAGCAGTACTTC.

The chain combines TRBV30 with TRBJ2-7, with a possible D match to TRBD1 (7 bases). Germline V gene lookup returns CDR1 GTSNPN and CDR2 SVGIG (reference sequence). V was shortened by 6 bases and J by 4 bases, with 22 bases between the two germline ends. There are 15 residues in the CDR3. The CDR3 DNA reads TGTGCCTGCCTCCCAGGGGGGCTCTCTGATTACGAGCAGTACTTC. Protein sequence: CACLPGGLSDYEQYF.

The chain uses TRBV29-1 and TRBJ1-5, with a possible D match to TRBD1 (6 bases). Germline assignment: CDR1 SQVTM and CDR2 ANQGSEA. There are 15 residues in the CDR3. The ends were cut back, 4 bases at V and 0 bases at J, with 13 bases in the middle. The CDR3, as DNA: TGCAGCGTTGCAATGACAGGCGATAGCAATCAGCCCCAGCATTTT. Protein sequence: CSVAMTGDSNQPQHF.

The chain employs TRBV7-2 and TRBJ1-1; 7 positions match TRBD1. CDR3 length equals 14 residues. Germline CDR1 reads SGHTA; CDR2 reads FQGNSA. After removal of 3 bases from V and 5 bases from J, the junction contained 6 bases not matched to a gene. The CDR3 DNA reads TGTGCCAGCAGCTTTGAGACAGGGCGGACTGAAGCTTTCTTT. Protein sequence: CASSFETGRTEAFF.

The chain is built from TRBV5-1 and TRBJ2-5, with 10 bases that match TRBD1. The CDR3 loop spans 16 amino acids. Germline V gene lookup returns CDR1 SGHRS and CDR2 YFSETQ. The J segment lost 4 bases and the V segment lost 2 bases, leaving 8 bases of the junction unmatched. The CDR3 here is CASSLTETGGGETQYF. CDR3 nucleotide sequence: TGCGCCAGCAGCTTAACCGAGACAGGGGGCGGAGAGACCCAGTACTTC.

This clone was seen a single time. The chain recombines TRBV5-1 with TRBJ1-1, with TRBD1 identical over 12 bases. CDR1 is SGHRS, CDR2 YFSETQ, per germline. The CDR3 consists of 17 residues. V trimming: 4 bases; J trimming: 5 bases; junction bases outside the gene matches: 12. The CDR3 spells CASSGGTGGAVRTEAFF. DNA of the CDR3: TGCGCCAGCAGCGGAGGGACAGGGGGCGCGGTCAGGACTGAAGCTTTCTTT.